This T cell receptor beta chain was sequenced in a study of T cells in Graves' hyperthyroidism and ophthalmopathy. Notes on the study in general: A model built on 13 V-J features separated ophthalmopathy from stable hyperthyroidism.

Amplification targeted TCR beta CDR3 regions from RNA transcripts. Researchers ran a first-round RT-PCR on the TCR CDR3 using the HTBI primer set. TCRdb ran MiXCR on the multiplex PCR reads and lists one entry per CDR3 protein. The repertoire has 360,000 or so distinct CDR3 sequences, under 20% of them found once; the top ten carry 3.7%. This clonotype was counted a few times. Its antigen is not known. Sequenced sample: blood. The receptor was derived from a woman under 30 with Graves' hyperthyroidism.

CDR3: CSVSSPPRGDGELFF. CDR3 nucleotides: TGCAGCGTCTCTAGTCCCCCCCGTGGGGACGGGGAGCTGTTTTTT. This chain uses TRBV29-1 with TRBJ2-2, with D unresolved. The V gene lost 6 bases and the J gene lost 7 bases, with 21 bases spanning the gap. The CDR3 has 15 residues. Germline lookup yields CDR1 SQVTM and CDR2 ANQGSEA.